The 27 T cell receptor beta chains reported below all come from one sample, sequenced in a study of beta chain features in type 1 diabetes. General observations from the study: Moderately but significantly shorter TCRB CDR3s were found in Type 1 diabetes patients in all four CD4+ subsets.

These receptors' antigens are unknown. Sequenced material consisted of expressed TCRB transcripts (all of the isolated RNA was reverse transcribed). Profiled with immunoSEQ multiplex PCR; TCRdb holds only in-frame clones, not every one. Of more than 200,000 clones listed, around 16% are singletons. The sample consisted of naive CD4+ T cells from blood. Receptor source: a young man with type 1 diabetes.

This clone was counted a single time. The chain employs TRBV7-2 and TRBJ1-5; D possibly corresponds to TRBD1 (5 bases). The CDR3 runs to 16 residues. V lost 3 bases, J lost 0 bases, and 12 bases lay in between. The germline V gene encodes CDR1 SGHTA and CDR2 FQGNSA. CDR3 region: CASSFGAVNSNQPQHF. In DNA, the CDR3 is TGTGCCAGCAGCTTTGGGGCAGTTAATAGCAATCAGCCCCAGCATTTT.

This chain joins TRBV6-5 and TRBJ2-7; either TRBD1 or TRBD2 may fit D (5 bases each). Germline-derived CDR1 and CDR2 are MNHEY and SVGAGI. The CDR3 runs 15 residues. The V and J ends lost 0 bases and 7 bases respectively, with 16 bases between them. The CDR3 region has the DNA TGTGCCAGCAGTTACTCGGTGATGGGGACCCGGGAGCAGTACTTC. This gives the protein CASSYSVMGTREQYF.

This clone turned up a few times. This rearrangement joins TRBV29-1 to TRBJ2-4, with D perhaps TRBD1 (6 bases). Germline V gene data show CDR1 as SQVTM and CDR2 as ANQGSEA. V lost 4 bases to trimming and J lost 2 bases, with 12 bases between them. The CDR3 is 14 amino acids. The CDR3 sequence: CSVAFRGTKNIQYF. CDR3 in DNA: TGCAGCGTTGCCTTCAGGGGTACCAAAAACATTCAGTACTTC.

The rearrangement joins TRBV20-1 to TRBJ2-1; 7 bases map to TRBD2. V lost 5 bases, J lost 12 bases, and 7 bases stayed unmatched. The CDR3 is 11 residues long. Germline CDR1 and CDR2: DFQATT and SNEGSKA (reference sequence). The CDR3 loop reads CSAGWREGQFF. Here the CDR3 DNA reads TGCAGTGCTGGTTGGAGGGAGGGGCAGTTCTTC.

This clone has more than one count but fewer than ten. The rearrangement joins TRBV25-1 to TRBJ2-5, with D perhaps given as TRBD1 or TRBD2 (5 bases each). The CDR3 is 16 residues long. Germline V gene sequence: CDR1 MGHDK, CDR2 SYGVNS. Trimming pared 2 bases from V and 5 bases from J, leaving 18 bases between. The CDR3, as DNA: TGTGCCAGCAGTGAACTACCGGGACGGGGAGAGGAGACCCAGTACTTC. The encoded protein is CASSELPGRGEETQYF.

This chain links TRBV27 with TRBJ2-5; 12 bases align to TRBD2. V was clipped by 7 bases and J by 5 bases; unmatched bases: 14. This CDR3 comprises 17 residues. Germline V gene sequence: CDR1 MNHEY, CDR2 SMNVEV (reference sequence). The CDR3 nucleotides read TGTGCCAGCAATCCCCGGGCACTAGCGGGAGGTCGCGAGACCCAGTACTTC. It is translated as CASNPRALAGGRETQYF.

This clone was counted a few times. The genes are TRBV28 and TRBJ2-1, with unresolved D. This CDR3 is 13 amino acids long. The germline V and J ends were trimmed by 8 bases and 7 bases, with 15 bases remaining between them. CDR1 MDHEN and CDR2 SYDVKM come from the germline V gene. The CDR3 is CASQGARRNEQFF. As DNA, the CDR3 is TGTGCCAGCCAAGGTGCGCGCCGGAATGAGCAGTTCTTC.

This clone came up a few times. V and J are TRBV27 and TRBJ1-2, with D uncertain. CDR1 MNHEY and CDR2 SMNVEV come from the germline V gene (reference sequence). With 7 bases removed from V and 4 bases from J, the gap between germline ends came to 16 bases. The CDR3 spans 14 residues. The CDR3 DNA reads TGTGCCAGCAAAAAGAGTGGCGGAGGCTATGGCTACACCTTC. Translated, it gives CASKKSGGGYGYTF.

This clone was seen only a few times. The V call is TRBV9, the J call TRBJ1-4; no clear D gene. The CDR3 runs 14 residues. Germline CDR1 SGDLS, CDR2 YYNGEE. Deletions cut 0 bases from V and 8 bases from J, with 11 bases between. CDR3 bases: TGTGCCAGCAGCGTAGTCCCATCGGGGGAAAAACTGTTTTTT. This encodes CASSVVPSGEKLFF.

This CDR3 is CASSPLAGISYEQYF. CDR3 in DNA: TGTGCCAGCAGTCCTCTAGCGGGCATCTCCTACGAGCAGTACTTC. The chain uses TRBV9 and TRBJ2-7; 8 bases align to TRBD2. Germline V gene lookup returns CDR1 SGDLS and CDR2 YYNGEE. The CDR3 has 15 residues. The junction had 7 bases not matched to a gene; V was cut back by 5 bases and J by 0 bases.

The sample holds a few counts of this clone. J is TRBJ2-1 and V is TRBV4-3; 10 bases map to TRBD2. This CDR3 region has 14 residues. Germline V gene lookup returns CDR1 LGHNA and CDR2 YSLEER. V shed 5 bases and J 9 bases; nucleotides not matched to a gene: 7. This chain's CDR3 is CASSTLAGEGEQFF. Here the CDR3 DNA reads TGCGCCAGCAGCACGCTAGCGGGAGAAGGTGAGCAGTTCTTC.

This clone has just a few counts. This chain uses TRBV11-1 with TRBJ2-5, with TRBD1 matching 7 bases. Per germline, CDR1 SGHAT and CDR2 FQDESV (reference sequence). The J segment lost 2 bases and the V segment lost 2 bases, leaving 11 bases of the junction unmatched. The CDR3 length is 17 residues. The CDR3 DNA reads TGTGCCAGCAGCTTACCGACAGGGATCAGTACACAAGAGACCCAGTACTTC. Amino acids: CASSLPTGISTQETQYF. Complete variable domain (other parts from reference TRBV11-1 and TRBJ2-5): EAEVAQSPRYKITEKSQAVAFWCDPISGHATLYWYRQILGQGPELLVQFQDESVVDDSQLPKDRFSAERLKGVDSTLKIQPAELGDSAMYLCASSLPTGISTQETQYFGPGTRLLVL.

This chain uses TRBV19 with TRBJ2-5, with D perhaps matching TRBD2 (6 bases). Trimming took off 5 bases at V and 3 bases at J, with 13 bases between the two ends. Germline CDR1 and CDR2: LNHDA and SQIVND (reference sequence). CDR3 size: 14 residues. The CDR3 here is CASSSPPGEETQYF. Here the CDR3 DNA reads TGTGCCAGTAGTTCCCCCCCGGGAGAAGAGACCCAGTACTTC.

This chain links TRBV9 with TRBJ2-5, with TRBD1 identical over 9 bases. The V gene end was trimmed by 2 bases and the J gene end by 5 bases; junction bases not matched to a gene: 4. CDR1 and CDR2 from the germline V gene are SGDLS and YYNGEE. This CDR3 comprises 14 residues. CDR3 protein: CASSVTGGRETQYF. In DNA form, the CDR3 reads TGTGCCAGCAGCGTCACAGGGGGCAGGGAGACCCAGTACTTC.

This clone turned up a few times. This rearrangement joins TRBV7-3 to TRBJ2-1; D perhaps matches TRBD1 (6 bases). Trimming cost V 3 bases and J 10 bases, with 10 bases left between them. This CDR3 spans 12 amino acids. Germline V gives CDR1 SGHTA, CDR2 FQGTGA. CDR3 DNA sequence: TGTGCCAGCAGCTTCACAGGGCTGGAGCAGTTCTTC. It is translated as CASSFTGLEQFF.

This clone was counted a few times. The J gene is TRBJ2-6, the V gene TRBV30, with unresolved D. This CDR3 region has 16 residues. The V end lost 1 base, the J end lost 0 bases, and 10 bases lay between the germline ends. From germline, CDR1 is GTSNPN and CDR2 SVGIG (reference sequence). DNA of the CDR3: TGTGCCTGGAGTGCCAGCCGGACCTCTGGGGCCAACGTCCTGACTTTC. Its protein product is CAWSASRTSGANVLTF.

The table lists this clone with a few counts. V gene TRBV27 combines with J gene TRBJ2-3, with TRBD1 identical over 7 bases. CDR3 length: 13 residues. The junction had 2 bases not matched to a gene; V was cut back by 3 bases and J by 5 bases. From germline, CDR1 is MNHEY and CDR2 SMNVEV (reference sequence). The CDR3 DNA reads TGTGCCAGCAGTTTCCCAGGGGGAGATACGCAGTATTTT. Amino acid sequence: CASSFPGGDTQYF.

With regard to this clone: Other DNA sequences in the sample encode the same CDR3. The rearrangement joins TRBV30 to TRBJ2-7; 8 positions match TRBD1. J lost 0 bases, V lost 4 bases, and 2 bases had no gene match. The CDR3 covers 13 residues. Germline lookup yields CDR1 GTSNPN and CDR2 SVGIG (reference sequence). CDR3 DNA: TGTGCCTGGACCGGGACAGGCTCCTACGAGCAGTACTTC. Protein: CAWTGTGSYEQYF.

This clone was seen a few times. The chain is built from TRBV14 and TRBJ2-7, with D perhaps TRBD1 (5 bases). The germline gives CDR1 SGHDN, CDR2 FVKESK. The V and J ends lost 1 base and 6 bases respectively, with 13 bases between them. The CDR3 is made up of 14 amino acids. This CDR3 is CASSQVLRRVEQYF. The CDR3 DNA reads as TGTGCCAGCAGCCAAGTCCTACGCAGGGTCGAGCAGTACTTC.

Only a few counts were recorded for this clone. V gene TRBV29-1 combines with J gene TRBJ2-5; D might be TRBD2 (5 bases). The CDR3 is 14 amino acids. V was pared by 4 bases and J by 8 bases, with 20 bases between. Per germline, CDR1 SQVTM and CDR2 ANQGSEA. In DNA form, the CDR3 reads TGCAGCGTTGCGCGTGGGAGCTCCAGAGAAACCCAGTACTTC. This encodes CSVARGSSRETQYF.

The chain employs TRBV29-1 and TRBJ2-7; 7 nucleotides line up with TRBD2. The CDR3 is 20 amino acids. CDR1 and CDR2 (germline): SQVTM, ANQGSEA. V trimming: 4 bases; J trimming: 0 bases; junction bases outside the gene matches: 24. CDR3 sequence (DNA): TGCAGCGTTGTCTTACGACGGGCTAGCGGCCCGGCCTTTAGCTCCTACGAGCAGTACTTC. Translating gives CSVVLRRASGPAFSSYEQYF.

In this sample, this clone turned up a few times. The V gene is TRBV7-8, the J gene TRBJ2-1; 8 nucleotides agree with TRBD2. CDR1 and CDR2 from the germline V gene are SGHVS and FQNEAQ. Unmatched junction bases numbered 7, after V lost 5 bases and J lost 7 bases. The CDR3 loop spans 14 amino acids. This CDR3 reads CASSRREAQNEQFF. In nucleotides, the CDR3 is TGTGCCAGCAGCAGGCGGGAGGCCCAAAATGAGCAGTTCTTC.

The chain joins TRBV27 to TRBJ2-5; 10 bases are shared with TRBD2. V lost 8 bases to trimming and J lost 4 bases; unmatched junction nucleotides: 4. The CDR3 is 13 residues long. Germline CDR1 MNHEY, CDR2 SMNVEV (reference sequence). The CDR3 nucleotides are TGTGCCAGCGGGCTAGCGGGAGTAGAGACCCAGTACTTC. Amino acid sequence: CASGLAGVETQYF.

This clone was picked up a small number of times. The CDR3 DNA reads TGCGCCAGCAGTCAATCGCTAAGCGGGAGGGTGACAAATGAGCAGTTCTTC. It is translated as CASSQSLSGRVTNEQFF. The rearrangement uses TRBV23-1 and TRBJ2-1, with 10 bases aligning to TRBD2. TRBV23-1 is an open reading frame whose function is uncertain. V lost 0 bases to trimming and J lost 7 bases; unmatched junction nucleotides: 9. The CDR3 runs 17 residues.

The chain combines TRBV29-1 with TRBJ1-2, with TRBD1 matching over 9 bases. The CDR3 sequence is 14 residues long. The V gene's germline CDR1 is SQVTM and CDR2 ANQGSEA. V was pared by 8 bases and J by 2 bases, with 9 bases of the junction left unmatched. The CDR3: CSPWTGETNYGYTF. Written as DNA, the CDR3 is TGCAGCCCCTGGACAGGGGAAACGAACTATGGCTACACCTTC.

The gene calls are TRBV6-1 and TRBJ1-5, with D perhaps TRBD1 (6 bases). The CDR3 has 13 amino acids. The V end lost 6 bases, the J end lost 4 bases, and 10 bases lay between the germline ends. Germline values: CDR1 MNHNS, CDR2 SASEGT. DNA of the CDR3: TGTGCCAGCAGGCGGACAGTGAATCAGCCCCAGCATTTT. It specifies CASRRTVNQPQHF.

The CDR3 region is CSVGPRYTDTQYF. In nucleotides, the CDR3 is TGCAGCGTGGGACCGCGTTACACAGATACGCAGTATTTT. The chain recombines TRBV29-1 with TRBJ2-3; D possibly uses TRBD1 or TRBD2 (5 bases each). V lost 6 bases, J lost 2 bases, and 12 bases lay in between. Germline assignment: CDR1 SQVTM and CDR2 ANQGSEA. The CDR3 is 13 residues long.